The rows below give T cell receptor beta chains drawn from one sample of a study of OX40 agonist ivuxolimab in advanced cancers. The protocol was immunoSEQ multiplex PCR, while the TCRdb copy is restricted to in-frame clones and leaves out a portion. Among 20,000 to 25,000 clones, 80% to 85% were seen once, and the ten largest hold about a quarter. Source: CD4+ or CD8+ T cells sorted from blood, taken in a trial of the OX40 agonist ivuxolimab. These receptors originate from an adult with an advanced solid tumor such as melanoma, head and neck, liver or kidney cancer. CDR3s leave out the opening cysteine and the closing phenylalanine or tryptophan. Each record gives: CDR3 protein, D gene, V gene. A D gene is named only where the DNA matches it firmly.

CDR3aa: ASSHLYSEAF
d_gene: -
v_gene: TRBV4-1

CDR3aa: ASSQEAGSQETQY
d_gene: -
v_gene: TRBV4-3

CDR3aa: ASSIVAGGADTQY
d_gene: TRBD1
v_gene: TRBV19

CDR3aa: ASSAGLAGTNTGELF
d_gene: TRBD2
v_gene: TRBV9

CDR3aa: ASSLVLGTLQQDTQY
d_gene: -
v_gene: TRBV28

CDR3aa: ASSTADGEIYEQY
d_gene: -
v_gene: TRBV9

CDR3aa: ATSRVRTALEAF
d_gene: -
v_gene: TRBV15

CDR3aa: ASSPGSNQPQH
d_gene: -
v_gene: TRBV27

CDR3aa: ASSQAHPSSYEQY
d_gene: -
v_gene: TRBV9

CDR3aa: ASSLTGSLAGGFSYNEQF
d_gene: TRBD2
v_gene: TRBV7-3

CDR3aa: ASSPWGSSYEQY
d_gene: -
v_gene: TRBV14

CDR3aa: ASSQRDFYEQY
d_gene: TRBD2
v_gene: TRBV5-1

CDR3aa: ASSVPPGSYNEQF
d_gene: -
v_gene: TRBV6-1

CDR3aa: ARTASGGGFYNEQF
d_gene: TRBD2
v_gene: TRBV19

CDR3aa: ASSLGGTGKWSTEAF
d_gene: -
v_gene: TRBV14

CDR3aa: ASSLVGGEKLF
d_gene: -
v_gene: TRBV7-9

CDR3aa: ASSFANPSTDTQY
d_gene: -
v_gene: TRBV28

CDR3aa: ASSESGYT
d_gene: -
v_gene: TRBV6-5

CDR3aa: ASSLGGDTQY
d_gene: -
v_gene: TRBV5-6

CDR3aa: ASNRGPDQPQH
d_gene: TRBD1
v_gene: TRBV9

CDR3aa: ASSYKVGETQY
d_gene: -
v_gene: TRBV6-6

CDR3aa: ASSETRTGRAQETQY
d_gene: -
v_gene: TRBV7-9

CDR3aa: ASKRQGTSYYSYEQY
d_gene: TRBD1
v_gene: TRBV28

CDR3aa: ASSPQGNEQF
d_gene: -
v_gene: TRBV18

CDR3aa: ASSSQPGLAGVTQY
d_gene: TRBD2
v_gene: TRBV27

CDR3aa: ANSLVRGPHHQPQH
d_gene: -
v_gene: TRBV7-2

CDR3aa: ASSLNRGSEQY
d_gene: -
v_gene: TRBV27

CDR3aa: ASSQDDRTTYGYT
d_gene: -
v_gene: TRBV4-1

CDR3aa: ASSSSGSPLYEQY
d_gene: -
v_gene: TRBV7-3

CDR3aa: ASSGLAGGPLVPNEQF
d_gene: TRBD2
v_gene: TRBV6-1

CDR3aa: ASSVTGTDTQY
d_gene: -
v_gene: TRBV28

CDR3aa: ASSPASTGDGYT
d_gene: TRBD1
v_gene: TRBV4-3

CDR3aa: ASSSRDRGSETQY
d_gene: TRBD1
v_gene: TRBV13

CDR3aa: ASSEWRGDYNEQF
d_gene: TRBD2
v_gene: TRBV2

CDR3aa: ASSQSMYYEQY
d_gene: -
v_gene: TRBV4-1

CDR3aa: ASLPLSGGIQETQY
d_gene: TRBD2
v_gene: TRBV27

CDR3aa: ASSLAGSEQY
d_gene: -
v_gene: TRBV5-4

CDR3aa: ASSLTRGTTDTQY
d_gene: -
v_gene: TRBV7-3